This T cell receptor (beta chain) appears in the sequencing data of a study of cytomegalovirus exposure and HLA in healthy donors. It was with 60 Vbeta and 13 Jbeta primers that the PCR ran. TCRdb's copy holds only in-frame clones and misses some; the assay was immunoSEQ multiplex PCR. The table records 100,000 or so clones, 15% of them present only once. About this clone: What it binds is not known.

J lost 2 bases, V lost 3 bases, and 7 bases had no gene match. Germline CDR1 WNHNN, CDR2 SYGVQD (reference sequence). The CDR3 has 15 amino acids. Study results and caveats: Sequencing depth roughly uniform across donors was assumed in presence/absence analyses.

The chain links TRBV10-1 to TRBJ2-7; 7 bases are a match to TRBD2. Source material: PBMCs. The clonotype was recovered from a female donor in good health and CMV-seronegative. The CDR3 DNA sequence: TGCGCCAGCAGTGACGGGGCTAGCGGTGCCTACGAGCAGTACTTC. It yields the protein CASSDGASGAYEQYF.